The TCR beta chain described here comes from a study of beta chain features in type 1 diabetes. V gave up 1 base and J gave up 4 bases, with 2 bases separating them. The germline V gene has CDR1 MDHEN and CDR2 SYDVKM. CDR3 length: 12 amino acids. Expressed TCRB transcripts got sequenced, as all isolated RNA was reverse transcribed. TCRdb's table, derived via immunoSEQ multiplex PCR, lists solely in-frame clones and lacks some. Here the sample spans 680,000 or so clones, around 16% being singletons. Concerning this clone: Its antigen is still unknown. This sample includes further DNA sequences coding for the same CDR3.

The study's findings and limits: Within the patient group, naive, central memory and Treg TCRB repertoires appeared more similar to each other than within healthy donors. Unsettled here was the matter of whether HLA type influences TCRB rearrangement.

Sequences were obtained from naive CD4+ T cells from blood. This TCR was recovered from a man between 18 and 35 years old in good health. The chain recombines TRBV28 with TRBJ2-1; D is uncertain. This CDR3 is CASSLSYNEQFF. For the CDR3, the DNA is TGTGCCAGCAGTTTATCGTACAATGAGCAGTTCTTC. The whole variable domain, remainder taken from reference TRBV28 and TRBJ2-1, is DVKVTQSSRYLVKRTGEKVFLECVQDMDHENMFWYRQDPGLGLRLIYFSYDVKMKEKGDIPEGYSVSREKKERFSLILESASTNQTSMYLCASSLSYNEQFFGPGTRLTVL.